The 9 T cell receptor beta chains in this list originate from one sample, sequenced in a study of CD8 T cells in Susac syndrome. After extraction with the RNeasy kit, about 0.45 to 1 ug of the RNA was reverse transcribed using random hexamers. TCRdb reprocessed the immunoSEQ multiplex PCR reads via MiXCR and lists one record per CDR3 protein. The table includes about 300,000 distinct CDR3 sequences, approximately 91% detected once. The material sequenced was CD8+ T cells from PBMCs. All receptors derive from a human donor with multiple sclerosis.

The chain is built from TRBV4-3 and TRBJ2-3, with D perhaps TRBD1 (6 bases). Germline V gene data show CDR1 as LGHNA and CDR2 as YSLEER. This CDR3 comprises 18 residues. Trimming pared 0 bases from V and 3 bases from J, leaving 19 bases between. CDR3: CASSQESQGTISTDTQYF. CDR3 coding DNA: TGCGCCAGCAGCCAAGAATCGCAGGGGACGATTAGTACAGATACGCAGTATTTT.

CDR3 DNA: TGTGCCACCAGCGATGAAAAAGGGCCCTACGAGCAGTACTTC. It codes for CATSDEKGPYEQYF. This chain joins TRBV15 and TRBJ2-7; D not resolved. Germline V lookup: CDR1 LNHNV, CDR2 YYDKDF (reference sequence). This CDR3 contains 14 residues. The V and J ends lost 5 bases and 2 bases respectively, with 13 bases between them.

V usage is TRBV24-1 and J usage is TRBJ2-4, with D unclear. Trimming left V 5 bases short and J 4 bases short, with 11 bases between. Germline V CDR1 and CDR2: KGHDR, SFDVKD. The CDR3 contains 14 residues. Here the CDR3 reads CATSGGPGKNIQYF. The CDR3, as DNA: TGTGCCACCAGTGGAGGTCCTGGGAAAAACATTCAGTACTTC.

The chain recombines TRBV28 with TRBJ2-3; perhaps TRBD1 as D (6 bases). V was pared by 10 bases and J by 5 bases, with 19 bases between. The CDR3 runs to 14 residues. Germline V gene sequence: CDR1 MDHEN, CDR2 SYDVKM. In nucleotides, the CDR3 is TGTGCCATTCTTCCACAGGGAATCTTAGATACGCAGTATTTT. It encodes CAILPQGILDTQYF.

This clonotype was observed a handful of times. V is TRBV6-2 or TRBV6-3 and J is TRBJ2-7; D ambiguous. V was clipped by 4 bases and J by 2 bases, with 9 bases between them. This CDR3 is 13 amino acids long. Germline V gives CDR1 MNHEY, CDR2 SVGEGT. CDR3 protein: CASSSGPTYEQYF. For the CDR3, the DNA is TGTGCCAGCAGTTCCGGGCCTACCTACGAGCAGTACTTC.

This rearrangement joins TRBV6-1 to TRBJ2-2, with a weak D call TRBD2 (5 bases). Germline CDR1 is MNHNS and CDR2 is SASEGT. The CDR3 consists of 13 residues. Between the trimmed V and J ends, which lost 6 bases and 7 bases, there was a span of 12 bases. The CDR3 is CASSPYEGGELFF. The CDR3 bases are TGTGCCAGCAGCCCCTATGAGGGCGGGGAGCTGTTTTTT.

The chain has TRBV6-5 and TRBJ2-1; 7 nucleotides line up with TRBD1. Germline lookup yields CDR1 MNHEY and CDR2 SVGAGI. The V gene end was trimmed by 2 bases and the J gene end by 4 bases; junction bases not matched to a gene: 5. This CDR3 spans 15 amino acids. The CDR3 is CASSYDRVGYNEQFF. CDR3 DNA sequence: TGTGCCAGCAGTTACGACAGGGTTGGTTACAATGAGCAGTTCTTC.

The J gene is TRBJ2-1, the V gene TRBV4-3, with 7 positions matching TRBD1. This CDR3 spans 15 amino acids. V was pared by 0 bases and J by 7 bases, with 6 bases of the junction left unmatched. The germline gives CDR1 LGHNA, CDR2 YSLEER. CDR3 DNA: TGCGCCAGCAGCCAAGATTTGCCACAGGGGAATGAGCAGTTCTTC. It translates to CASSQDLPQGNEQFF.

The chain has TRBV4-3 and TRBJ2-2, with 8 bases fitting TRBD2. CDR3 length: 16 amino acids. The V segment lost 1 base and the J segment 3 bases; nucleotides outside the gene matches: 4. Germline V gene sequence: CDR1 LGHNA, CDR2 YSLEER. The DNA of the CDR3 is TGCGCCAGCAGCCAAGTAAGCGGGAGCTACACCGGGGAGCTGTTTTTT. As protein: CASSQVSGSYTGELFF.